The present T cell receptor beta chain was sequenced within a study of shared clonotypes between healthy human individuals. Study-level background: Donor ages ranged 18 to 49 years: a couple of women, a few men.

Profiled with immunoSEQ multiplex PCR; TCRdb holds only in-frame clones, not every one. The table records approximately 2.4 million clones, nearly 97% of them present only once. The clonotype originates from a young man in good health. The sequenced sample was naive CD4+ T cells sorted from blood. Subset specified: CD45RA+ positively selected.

The CDR3 coding sequence is TGTGCCATCAGTGAGATGAATGCGGGGGCCAACGTCCTGACTTTC. Translated, it gives CAISEMNAGANVLTF. The chain has TRBV10-3 and TRBJ2-6; D is uncertain. This CDR3 is built from 15 residues. Trimming shortened V by 2 bases and J by 4 bases, and 9 bases separated the two germline ends. Germline CDR1 reads ENHRY; CDR2 reads SYGVKD.